In its sample, the clone carrying this T cell receptor beta chain was seen a few times. TCRdb's table, derived via immunoSEQ multiplex PCR, lists solely in-frame clones and lacks some. Among 200,000 or so clones listed, 70% to 75% were seen once. The CDR3 is 14 residues long. V was shortened by 2 bases and J by 9 bases, with 11 bases between the two germline ends. Germline CDR1 reads MNHEY; CDR2 reads SMNVEV (reference sequence). The data derive from a study of cytotoxic CD8 clonotypes in ibrutinib-treated CLL. Sequencing used PBMCs, obtained after 12 months of ibrutinib treatment. The TCR sequence derives from a human donor with chronic lymphocytic leukemia. V and J are TRBV27 and TRBJ1-6; weak D call: TRBD1 (6 bases). The CDR3 sequence: CASSLVGGSSPLHF. The CDR3, as DNA: TGTGCCAGCAGTTTAGTTGGGGGCAGTTCACCCCTCCACTTT.